This T cell receptor (beta chain) stems from a study of T-cell reconstitution after alpha-beta-depleted transplantation in children. Findings of the study overall: T-cell counts and diversity at one year post-transplant came mainly from newly produced T cells.

This clonotype was found a few times. Its antigen is still unknown. This sample's TCRbeta library carried unique molecular identifier barcodes. MiXCR was run by TCRdb on the PCR reads, yielding one entry per CDR3 protein. The sample lists some 550,000 distinct CDR3 sequences, around 23% occurring once. Deletions cut 2 bases from V and 2 bases from J, with 13 bases between. From germline, CDR1 is DFQATT and CDR2 SNEGSKA (reference sequence). The CDR3 runs 14 residues. The clonotype originates from a boy younger than two who had a stem cell transplant for acute myeloid leukemia, so the T cells may come from the graft donor. The rearrangement joins TRBV20-1 to TRBJ2-7; D might be TRBD1 or TRBD2, each matching 5 bases. This material consisted of PBMCs, mostly from graft donor cells, taken 360 days after TCRalphabeta/CD19-depleted stem cell transplant. The CDR3, as DNA: TGCAGTGCTAGATCGGGGCAGGACCCCTACGAGCAGTACTTC. It specifies CSARSGQDPYEQYF.